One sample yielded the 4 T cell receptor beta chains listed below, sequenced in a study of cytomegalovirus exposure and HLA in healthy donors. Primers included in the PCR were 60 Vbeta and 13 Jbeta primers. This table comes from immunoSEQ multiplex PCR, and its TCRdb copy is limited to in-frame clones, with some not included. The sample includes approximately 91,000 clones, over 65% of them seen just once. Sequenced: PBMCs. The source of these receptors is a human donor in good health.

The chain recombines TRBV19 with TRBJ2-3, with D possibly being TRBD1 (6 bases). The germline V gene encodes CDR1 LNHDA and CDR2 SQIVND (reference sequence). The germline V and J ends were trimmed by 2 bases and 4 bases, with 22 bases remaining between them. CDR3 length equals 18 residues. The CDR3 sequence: CASSITFSWTVSADTQYF. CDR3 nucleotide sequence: TGTGCCAGTAGTATAACATTCTCTTGGACAGTGTCGGCAGATACGCAGTATTTT. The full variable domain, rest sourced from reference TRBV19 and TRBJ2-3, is DGGITQSPKYLFRKEGQNVTLSCEQNLNHDAMYWYRQDPGQGLRLIYYSQIVNDFQKGDIAEGYSVSREKKESFPLTVTSAQKNPTAFYLCASSITFSWTVSADTQYFGPGTRLTVL.

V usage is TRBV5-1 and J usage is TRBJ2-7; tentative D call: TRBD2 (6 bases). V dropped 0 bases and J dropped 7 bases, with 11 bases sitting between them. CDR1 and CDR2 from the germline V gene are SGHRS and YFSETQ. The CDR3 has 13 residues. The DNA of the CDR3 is TGCGCCAGCAGCTTGGTTTTAGGAGGGGAGCAGTACTTC. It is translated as CASSLVLGGEQYF.

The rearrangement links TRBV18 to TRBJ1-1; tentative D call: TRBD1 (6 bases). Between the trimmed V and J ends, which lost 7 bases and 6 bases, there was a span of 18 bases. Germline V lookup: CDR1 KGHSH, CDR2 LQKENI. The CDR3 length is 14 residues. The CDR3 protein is CASFLDRFRAEAFF. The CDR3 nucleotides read TGTGCCAGCTTCCTGGACAGATTTCGAGCTGAAGCTTTCTTT.

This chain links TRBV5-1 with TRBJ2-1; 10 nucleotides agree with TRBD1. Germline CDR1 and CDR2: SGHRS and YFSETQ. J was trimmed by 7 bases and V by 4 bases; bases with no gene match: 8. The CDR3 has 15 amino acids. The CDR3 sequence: CASSPGTGARNEQFF. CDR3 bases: TGCGCCAGCAGCCCCGGGACAGGGGCAAGAAATGAGCAGTTCTTC.